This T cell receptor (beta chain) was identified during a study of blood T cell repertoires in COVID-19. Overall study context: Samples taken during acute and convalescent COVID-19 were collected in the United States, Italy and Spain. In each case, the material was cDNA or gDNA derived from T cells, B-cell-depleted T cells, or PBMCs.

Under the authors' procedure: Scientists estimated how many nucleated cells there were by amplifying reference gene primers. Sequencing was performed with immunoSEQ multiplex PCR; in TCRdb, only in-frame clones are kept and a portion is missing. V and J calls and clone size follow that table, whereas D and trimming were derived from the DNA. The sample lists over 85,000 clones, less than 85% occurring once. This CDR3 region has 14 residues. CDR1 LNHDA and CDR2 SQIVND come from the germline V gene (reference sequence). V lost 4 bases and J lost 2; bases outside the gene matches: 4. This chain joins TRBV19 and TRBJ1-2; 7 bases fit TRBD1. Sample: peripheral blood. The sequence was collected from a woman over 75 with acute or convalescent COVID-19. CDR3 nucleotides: TGTGCCAGTAGTAAAAGGGACAGCAACTATGGCTACACCTTC. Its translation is CASSKRDSNYGYTF.